These 30 T cell receptor beta chains came from one sample sequenced in a study of T cell responses to AZD1222 COVID-19 vaccine. The protocol was immunoSEQ multiplex PCR, while the TCRdb copy is restricted to in-frame clones and leaves out a portion. Of roughly 30,000 clones detected, around three quarters appear once; the ten largest clones hold about 4%. Material: peripheral blood, obtained 28 days after the second AZD1222 dose. The receptors originated from an adult who received the AZD1222 COVID-19 vaccine.

This clone showed up just a few times. This sequence joins TRBV30 and TRBJ1-5; 8 bases line up with TRBD1. CDR3 length equals 14 residues. Trimming at V came to 5 bases and at J to 5 bases, leaving 8 bases not matched to a gene. From germline, CDR1 is GTSNPN and CDR2 SVGIG (reference sequence). The CDR3 spells CAWSRDRPYQPQHF. The CDR3 region has the DNA TGTGCCTGGTCCCGGGACAGGCCGTATCAGCCCCAGCATTTT.

This chain uses TRBV2 with TRBJ2-1; 13 bases are a match to TRBD2. V shed 6 bases, J shed 6 bases, and the junction held 5 bases outside the gene matches. This CDR3 comprises 15 residues. Germline-derived CDR1 and CDR2 are SNHLY and FYNNEI. The CDR3 coding sequence is TGTGCCAGCAGGAGGACTAGCGGGAGTGGCAATGAGCAGTTCTTC. Protein sequence: CASRRTSGSGNEQFF.

This chain links TRBV18 with TRBJ2-1; 8 nucleotides align to TRBD2. The length of the CDR3 is 14 residues. Germline CDR1 reads KGHSH; CDR2 reads LQKENI. V dropped 6 bases and J dropped 8; count of bases not matched to a gene: 9. CDR3 nucleotides: TGTGCCAGCTCCAACCAGCGGGGGAGGGATGAGCAGTTCTTC. Its translation is CASSNQRGRDEQFF.

The chain carries TRBV6-5 and TRBJ1-2; D perhaps matches TRBD1 (5 bases). Trimming shortened V by 8 bases and J by 7 bases, and 23 bases separated the two germline ends. The CDR3 contains 15 residues. Germline V lookup: CDR1 MNHEY, CDR2 SVGAGI. CDR3 DNA sequence: TGTGCCAGCTCGAGGGTCGGGGGGATTCCGGGTGGCTACACCTTC. This translates into CASSRVGGIPGGYTF.

This clone was counted between two and nine times. The chain employs TRBV4-1 and TRBJ2-1; possible D gene TRBD2, 5 bases. CDR1 and CDR2 (germline): MGHRA, YSYEKL. This CDR3 is built from 17 residues. The ends were cut back, 1 base at V and 2 bases at J, with 15 bases in the middle. CDR3 protein: CASSQGRGSTTYNEQFF. The CDR3 bases are TGCGCCAGCAGCCAAGGCCGGGGTTCGACAACCTACAATGAGCAGTTCTTC.

Only a few counts were recorded for this clone. The chain's CDR3 is CASSPQGYQPQHF. The CDR3 nucleotides are TGTGCCAGTAGTCCACAGGGTTATCAGCCCCAGCATTTT. The V and J genes are TRBV19 and TRBJ1-5, with TRBD1 as a possible D gene (6 bases). V lost 5 bases to trimming and J lost 5 bases, with 10 bases between them. Germline-derived CDR1 and CDR2 are LNHDA and SQIVND (reference sequence). The CDR3 has 13 amino acids.

This rearrangement joins TRBV30 to TRBJ2-5, with 7 nucleotides matching TRBD1. The CDR3 contains 15 residues. Germline loops: CDR1 GTSNPN, CDR2 SVGIG (reference sequence). V trimming: 2 bases; J trimming: 0 bases; junction bases outside the gene matches: 6. CDR3 sequence: CAWSKGASYQETQYF. CDR3 DNA sequence: TGTGCCTGGAGTAAGGGGGCCTCGTACCAAGAGACCCAGTACTTC.

The chain joins TRBV6-2 or TRBV6-3 to TRBJ2-5; D unresolved. CDR3 length: 13 amino acids. V lost 2 bases to trimming and J lost 5 bases, with 9 bases between them. Germline assignment: CDR1 MNHEY and CDR2 SVGEGT. CDR3 amino acids: CASSYHEGETQYF. CDR3 in DNA: TGTGCCAGCAGTTACCACGAAGGGGAGACCCAGTACTTC.

This clone occurred once. This rearrangement joins TRBV5-4 to TRBJ2-7; 7 positions match TRBD1. The CDR3 runs to 16 residues. From germline, CDR1 is SGHNT and CDR2 YYREEE (reference sequence). V was pared by 0 bases and J by 2 bases, with 8 bases of the junction left unmatched. CDR3 DNA sequence: TGTGCCAGCAGCTTGGCCCAGGGACAGAATACCTACGAGCAGTACTTC. Protein sequence: CASSLAQGQNTYEQYF.

The rearrangement uses TRBV5-4 and TRBJ1-2; perhaps TRBD1 as D (5 bases). The V gene lost 0 bases and the J gene lost 4 bases, with 10 bases spanning the gap. This CDR3 spans 14 amino acids. CDR1 and CDR2 from the germline V gene are SGHNT and YYREEE (reference sequence). For the CDR3, the DNA is TGTGCCAGCAGCTTGGCCCTCAGGGCCTATGGCTACACCTTC. It yields the protein CASSLALRAYGYTF.

This CDR3 is CASSRDRGPGELFF. The CDR3 nucleotides read TGTGCCAGCAGTCGGGACAGGGGGCCCGGGGAGCTGTTTTTT. The chain links TRBV6-5 to TRBJ2-2, with TRBD1 matching 12 bases. CDR3 length equals 14 residues. Per the germline V gene, CDR1 is MNHEY and CDR2 is SVGAGI. With 5 bases clipped from V and 6 bases from J, the junction kept 1 base outside the gene matches.

V usage is TRBV6-5 and J usage is TRBJ2-5, with 7 nucleotides matching TRBD1. The CDR3 sequence is 13 residues long. CDR1 and CDR2 (germline): MNHEY, SVGAGI. V was clipped by 0 bases and J by 5 bases; unmatched bases: 0. The CDR3 nucleotides read TGTGCCAGCAGTTACTCACAGGGGGAGACCCAGTACTTC. Translation: CASSYSQGETQYF.

The chain is built from TRBV6-5 and TRBJ1-1, with no clear D. The germline CDR1 and CDR2 sequences are MNHEY and SVGAGI. The CDR3 runs 13 residues. V shed 6 bases and J shed 6 bases, with 14 bases lying between them. The CDR3 DNA reads TGTGCCAGCAGGAAAGTACCGGCCTCTGAAGCTTTCTTT. Residues: CASRKVPASEAFF.

J is TRBJ1-1 and V is TRBV3-1 (or the pseudogene TRBV3-2); D not resolved. Per germline, CDR1 LGHDT and CDR2 YNNKEL (reference sequence). V lost 0 bases and J lost 11, with 13 bases in between. The CDR3 totals 13 residues. The CDR3: CASSQDNHRRAFF. DNA for the CDR3: TGTGCCAGCAGCCAAGATAACCACCGGCGGGCTTTCTTT.

The rearrangement joins TRBV10-2 to TRBJ2-2, with 8 bases identical to TRBD2. The V and J ends lost 5 bases and 8 bases, in that order; junction bases with no gene match: 13. The CDR3 runs 16 residues. CDR1 is WSHSY, CDR2 SAAADI, per germline. CDR3 amino acids: CASSNTPGTREGELFF. The CDR3 DNA is TGCGCCAGCAGTAACACACCCGGGACTAGAGAGGGGGAGCTGTTTTTT.

The chain carries TRBV2 and TRBJ1-5; TRBD1 matches 9 bases. Germline trimming cut 6 bases from V and 2 bases from J; bases unmatched to any gene: 5. Germline V gene lookup returns CDR1 SNHLY and CDR2 FYNNEI. CDR3 length: 15 residues. Here the CDR3 reads CASRKQGAGNQPQHF. The CDR3 nucleotides are TGTGCCAGCAGAAAACAGGGGGCAGGCAATCAGCCCCAGCATTTT.

This clone was seen a handful of times. The chain links TRBV9 to TRBJ1-5; no definite D call. Trimming left V 0 bases short and J 5 bases short, with 6 bases between. Germline V gene lookup returns CDR1 SGDLS and CDR2 YYNGEE. CDR3 length: 13 amino acids. The CDR3 loop is CASSVGEYQPQHF. CDR3 coding DNA: TGTGCCAGCAGCGTAGGGGAATATCAGCCCCAGCATTTT.

CDR3 bases: TGTGCCAGCAGCGAGCGGGGGGGCCTGAATGAGCAGTTCTTC. Protein: CASSERGGLNEQFF. The V gene is TRBV2, the J gene TRBJ2-1; 10 positions agree with TRBD2. V lost 6 bases and J lost 7; bases outside the gene matches: 6. CDR1 is SNHLY, CDR2 FYNNEI, per germline. The CDR3 sequence is 14 residues long.

The chain combines TRBV30 with TRBJ1-1, with 8 bases matching TRBD1. This CDR3 region has 13 residues. Germline lookup yields CDR1 GTSNPN and CDR2 SVGIG (reference sequence). The ends lost 3 bases at V and 4 bases at J; junction bases unmatched: 4. The CDR3 bases are TGTGCCTGGAGCCAGGGGGCTTTCACTGAAGCTTTCTTT. This gives the protein CAWSQGAFTEAFF.

CDR3 bases: TGCGCCAGCAGCTTGCCGGGACACCTCCAAGAGACCCAGTACTTC. Its protein is CASSLPGHLQETQYF. This chain uses TRBV5-1 with TRBJ2-5; D possibly corresponds to TRBD1 (6 bases). CDR3 size: 15 residues. CDR1 SGHRS and CDR2 YFSETQ come from the germline V gene. The V gene lost 1 base and the J gene lost 1 base, with 11 bases spanning the gap.

The chain is built from TRBV6-2 or TRBV6-3 and TRBJ1-2, with D perhaps TRBD1 (5 bases). The V and J ends lost 6 bases and 4 bases respectively, with 15 bases between them. CDR1 and CDR2 from the germline V gene are MNHEY and SVGEGT. The CDR3 spans 14 residues. The CDR3 coding sequence is TGTGCCAGCAGGTACACAGGTACGATCTATGGCTACACCTTC. Its translation is CASRYTGTIYGYTF.

This clone was detected only a few times. The chain combines TRBV24-1 with TRBJ1-1, with 7 positions matching TRBD1. The CDR3 has 14 amino acids. Germline CDR1 and CDR2: KGHDR and SFDVKD. With V trimmed by 7 bases and J by 5 bases, 9 bases remained unmatched. CDR3 nucleotide sequence: TGTGCCACCAGCGAAAGGGGGCGGAGGACTGAAGCTTTCTTT. It codes for CATSERGRRTEAFF.

This clone has just one count. The V gene is TRBV10-1, the J gene TRBJ1-1; no definite D call. CDR3 length equals 13 residues. Looked up from germline, CDR1 is WNHNN and CDR2 is SYGVQD (reference sequence). The V and J ends lost 4 bases and 8 bases respectively, with 14 bases between them. CDR3 sequence reads: CASSGLRTGEAFF. The CDR3, as DNA: TGCGCCAGCAGTGGACTCAGAACTGGGGAAGCTTTCTTT.

The chain combines TRBV6-6 with TRBJ2-3, with 11 bases aligning to TRBD2. This CDR3 contains 16 residues. Trimming at V came to 6 bases and at J to 4 bases, leaving 9 bases not matched to a gene. Germline loops: CDR1 MNHNY, CDR2 SVGAGI (reference sequence). CDR3 protein: CASSNQLAGAADTQYF. The CDR3 DNA reads as TGTGCCAGCAGCAACCAACTAGCGGGGGCCGCAGATACGCAGTATTTT.

The chain has TRBV5-1 and TRBJ2-7; the match to TRBD2 covers 7 bases. The CDR3 has 13 amino acids. The germline CDR1 and CDR2 sequences are SGHRS and YFSETQ. The trim removed 7 bases at V and 3 bases at J, leaving 7 bases unmatched. CDR3 bases: TGCGCCAGCGGTCGGGACTACTACTACGAGCAGTACTTC. Protein product: CASGRDYYYEQYF.

In this sample, this clone turned up a few times. The chain joins TRBV27 to TRBJ1-1, with 10 bases identical to TRBD1. The trim removed 7 bases at V and 0 bases at J, leaving 2 bases unmatched. The CDR3 has 14 amino acids. Germline CDR1 MNHEY, CDR2 SMNVEV (reference sequence). The CDR3 loop reads CASTGQGMNTEAFF. In nucleotides, the CDR3 is TGTGCCAGCACGGGACAGGGGATGAACACTGAAGCTTTCTTT.

The V call is TRBV6-5, the J call TRBJ1-1; TRBD1 matches at 10 bases. Trimming cost V 5 bases and J 6 bases; bases outside gene matches: 9. The CDR3 covers 15 residues. CDR1 MNHEY and CDR2 SVGAGI come from the germline V gene. The CDR3 is CASSRVDRGPAEAFF. The DNA of the CDR3 is TGTGCCAGCAGTAGAGTAGACAGGGGGCCAGCTGAAGCTTTCTTT.

The rearrangement links TRBV12-3 or TRBV12-4 to TRBJ1-5; 9 bases match TRBD1. The CDR3 length is 13 residues. J was trimmed by 5 bases and V by 5 bases; bases with no gene match: 1. The CDR3 spells CASSRDRDQPQHF. The CDR3 DNA reads TGTGCCAGCAGTAGGGACAGGGATCAGCCCCAGCATTTT.

The chain is built from TRBV6-4 and TRBJ2-2; D perhaps matches TRBD1 (6 bases). There are 14 residues in the CDR3. Germline V gene data show CDR1 as MRHNA and CDR2 as SNTAGT. V was cut by 10 bases and J by 2 bases, with 14 bases left in between. CDR3 amino acids: CATKKTGNTGELFF. The CDR3, as DNA: TGTGCCACGAAGAAGACAGGCAACACCGGGGAGCTGTTTTTT.

The V gene is TRBV7-6, the J gene TRBJ2-2; D might be TRBD1 or TRBD2, each matching 5 bases. V lost 1 base, J lost 3 bases, and 12 bases lay in between. Germline-derived CDR1 and CDR2 are SGHVS and FNYEAQ. The CDR3 is 16 amino acids. For the CDR3, the DNA is TGTGCCAGCAGCTTAGATGGGCAGGGAGACACCGGGGAGCTGTTTTTT. It translates to CASSLDGQGDTGELFF.